Detailed here is one T cell receptor (beta chain). CDR1 MNHNS and CDR2 SASEGT come from the germline V gene. The CDR3 consists of 15 residues. With 3 bases removed from V and 6 bases from J, the gap between germline ends came to 17 bases. This specimen belongs to a study of T cells in Graves' hyperthyroidism and ophthalmopathy. What was amplified from RNA transcripts were TCR beta CDR3 regions. An initial round of RT-PCR targeting the TCR CDR3 relied on the HTBI primer set. One entry per CDR3 protein, called by TCRdb with MiXCR from the multiplex PCR reads. Here the sample spans 350,000 or so distinct CDR3 sequences, about a sixth being singletons.

The gene calls are TRBV6-1 and TRBJ1-1; D gene ambiguous. The TCR originated in a woman under 40 with Graves' hyperthyroidism that later progressed to Graves' ophthalmopathy. Sample: blood. This CDR3 reads CASSDSWARGPEAFF. The CDR3 nucleotides are TGTGCCAGCAGTGACTCTTGGGCGCGGGGTCCTGAAGCTTTCTTT.